This T cell receptor beta chain comes out of a study of OX40 agonist ivuxolimab in advanced cancers. For the study at large: Intravenous ivuxolimab at 0.01 to 10 mg/kg was given to patients every 2 weeks.

Anyone with autoimmune disease history or systemic immunosuppression was excluded. Profiled with immunoSEQ multiplex PCR; TCRdb holds only in-frame clones, not every one. The sample has approximately 110,000 clones, 92% seen once. The sample in question was CD4+ or CD8+ T cells sorted from blood, obtained in a trial of the OX40 agonist ivuxolimab. This TCR derives from an adult with an advanced solid tumor such as melanoma, head and neck, liver or kidney cancer.

The chain's CDR3 is CASRFIIYNEQFF. The CDR3 nucleotides are TGTGCCAGCAGATTCATTATCTACAATGAGCAGTTCTTC. The chain links TRBV6-1 to TRBJ2-1; no firm D call. V lost 6 bases and J 3 bases, leaving 9 bases between the germline ends. The CDR3 is 13 amino acids. Germline V gene sequence: CDR1 MNHNS, CDR2 SASEGT.